This TCR beta chain came from a study of beta chain features in type 1 diabetes. General observations from the study: Moderate yet significant TCRB CDR3 shortening was seen in Type 1 diabetes patients in all four CD4+ subsets.

To note about this clone: Its antigen is currently unknown.

A heparinised blood draw that averaged about 120 mL was obtained once from each donor. Expressed TCRB transcripts were sequenced because the entire RNA isolate underwent reverse transcription. Clones were sequenced by immunoSEQ multiplex PCR, and TCRdb holds only the in-frame ones, with some missing. The data show around 250,000 clones, approximately 15% seen once. This CDR3 region has 16 residues. Between the trimmed V and J ends, which lost 3 bases and 4 bases, there was a span of 17 bases. The V gene's germline CDR1 is LNHDA and CDR2 SQIVND (reference sequence). V gene TRBV19 combines with J gene TRBJ2-3; the D gene is possibly TRBD2 (5 bases). The sample comprised naive CD4+ T cells from blood. The source is a man in his thirties or forties with type 1 diabetes. Here the CDR3 DNA reads TGTGCCAGTAGTATGGAGACACCTAGCTATTCAGATACGCAGTATTTT. It yields the protein CASSMETPSYSDTQYF.